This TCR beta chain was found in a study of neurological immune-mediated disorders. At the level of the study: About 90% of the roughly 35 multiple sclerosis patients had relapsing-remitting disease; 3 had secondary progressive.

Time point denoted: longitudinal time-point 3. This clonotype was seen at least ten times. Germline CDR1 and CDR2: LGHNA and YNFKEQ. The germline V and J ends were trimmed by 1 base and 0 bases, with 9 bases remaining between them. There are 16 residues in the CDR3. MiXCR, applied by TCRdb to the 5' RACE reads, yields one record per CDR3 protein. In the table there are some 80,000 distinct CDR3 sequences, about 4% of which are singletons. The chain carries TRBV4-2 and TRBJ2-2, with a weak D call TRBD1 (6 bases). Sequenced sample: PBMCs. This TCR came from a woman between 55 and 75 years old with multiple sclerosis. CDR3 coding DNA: TGTGCCAGCAGCCAAGCGACAGGACCGAACACCGGGGAGCTGTTTTTT. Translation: CASSQATGPNTGELFF.